Presented here are 7 T cell receptor beta chains from one specimen sequenced in a study of blood T cell repertoires in COVID-19. Data came from immunoSEQ multiplex PCR; TCRdb stores just in-frame clones and leaves some out. Of some 370,000 clones in the sample, around 92% were seen once. Sequencing was done on a sample of peripheral blood. The source is a man aged 40-55 years with acute or convalescent COVID-19.

V is TRBV21-1 and J is TRBJ2-7; the table assigns TRBD1, which was not confirmed against the DNA. TRBV21-1 corresponds to a pseudogene. This CDR3 region has 10 residues. CDR3 residues: CASSPATGNF. CDR3 nucleotide sequence: TGTGCCAGCTCCCCAGCCACAGGGAACTTC.

This chain connects TRBV5-6 to TRBJ1-5; 7 positions match TRBD1. Trimming removed 5 bases from V and 5 bases from J; junction bases left unmatched: 16. CDR1 SGHDT and CDR2 YYEEEE come from the germline V gene. The CDR3 sequence is 17 residues long. CDR3 residues: CASSFNRGRGTYQPQHF. CDR3 bases: TGTGCCAGCAGTTTTAACAGGGGCAGGGGAACTTATCAGCCCCAGCATTTT.

V gene TRBV14 combines with J gene TRBJ2-7; possibly TRBD1 for D (5 bases). The V end lost 4 bases, the J end lost 0 bases, and 7 bases lay between the germline ends. Looked up from germline, CDR1 is SGHDN and CDR2 is FVKESK. The CDR3 is 13 amino acids. The CDR3 sequence is CASSPRVSYEQYF. The CDR3 DNA sequence: TGTGCCAGCAGCCCCAGGGTCTCCTACGAGCAGTACTTC.

The rearrangement joins TRBV6-5 to TRBJ2-2; the D gene is possibly TRBD1 (5 bases). The V gene lost 2 bases and the J gene lost 2 bases, with 9 bases spanning the gap. This CDR3 region has 15 residues. Germline V gene data show CDR1 as MNHEY and CDR2 as SVGAGI. In DNA form, the CDR3 reads TGTGCCAGCAGTTACGGGCAGGGCAACACCGGGGAGCTGTTTTTT. Amino acids: CASSYGQGNTGELFF.

Only one count was recorded for this clone. This chain links TRBV5-5 with TRBJ2-7; D possibly corresponds to TRBD1 (7 bases). The CDR3 totals 13 residues. The germline V gene has CDR1 SGHKS and CDR2 YYEKEE (reference sequence). V was pared by 2 bases and J by 5 bases, with 11 bases between. DNA for the CDR3: TGTGCCAGCAGCTTTAGCAGGGGGGACGAGCAGTACTTC. Protein product: CASSFSRGDEQYF.

V gene TRBV27 combines with J gene TRBJ2-7; TRBD2 agrees at 8 bases. This CDR3 comprises 13 residues. From germline, CDR1 is MNHEY and CDR2 SMNVEV (reference sequence). V was pared by 7 bases and J by 7 bases, with 9 bases of the junction left unmatched. The CDR3 region is CASTRAGGGEQYF. The CDR3 nucleotides read TGTGCCAGCACCCGCGCGGGGGGTGGTGAGCAGTACTTC.

The V call is TRBV10-3, the J call TRBJ2-7, with D maybe TRBD2 (6 bases). Germline values: CDR1 ENHRY, CDR2 SYGVKD. CDR3 length: 14 amino acids. V gave up 10 bases and J gave up 2 bases, with 18 bases separating them. The CDR3 sequence is CATQGAGSPYEQYF. The CDR3 nucleotides are TGTGCCACCCAAGGGGCGGGGTCCCCCTACGAGCAGTACTTC.